A single T cell receptor (beta chain) is shown here with its context. This clonotype was picked up many times. Its specific antigen is unknown. No base quality information exists; no much larger clone differs at one position. The receptor library was made with PCR. The instrument given in TCRdb is Illumina HiSeq 2500. To normalize quantification of the TCRbeta repertoire, the TCR libraries were built with molecular barcoding that relied on unique molecular identifiers. The public reads were reprocessed in TCRdb via fastp at Q25 and MiXCR, keeping in-frame beta chains. Every CDR3 protein is listed once, alongside the most common genes and DNA of its rows. Recorded for this sample are fewer than 750,000 distinct CDR3 sequences; 20% to 25% of them occurred a single time. The biggest ten clones account for around an eighth of the sample. These data originate in a study of T-cell reconstitution after alpha-beta-depleted transplantation in children (dated by TCRdb to the mid-2010s). With respect to the entire study: Using TCR repertoire profiling, the study followed T-cell immune reconstitution in a quantitative way in children after TCRalphabeta/CD19-depleted allogeneic hematopoietic cell transplantation.

On the study overall, not on this receptor specifically: In some patients, the high TCRbeta diversity seen at day 60 was put down to recipient T cells and intrathymic progenitors that had survived conditioning. The apparently early alphabetaT-cell count recovery about two months after transplant was reportedly dependent on only several hundred rapidly expanded clones derived from non-depleted graft cells. Hyperexpanded clone frequencies declined over subsequent months; after one year, T-cell counts and TCRbeta diversity were mostly attributed to newly produced T cells.

What the treatment or condition label conveys for this sample: allogeneic hematopoietic cell transplantation with graft depleted of TCRalphabeta T cells and CD19 B cells. The children who served as transplant recipients had been given grafts of TCRalphabeta/CD19-depleted allogeneic hematopoietic cells. The germline V gene provides CDR1 MDHEN and CDR2 SYDVKM. Measured from the cysteine to the phenylalanine, the CDR3 is 13 residues long. CDR3 DNA is the only sequence kept; it has 39 bases, read in frame from the first base. Trimming takes 5 bases from V and 12 bases from J, and the germline ends sit 20 bases apart.

The sequencing used PBMCs, mostly from graft donor cells, collected 360 days after TCRalphabeta/CD19-depleted stem cell transplant. This chain is built from TRBV28 and TRBJ2-7, with the D gene tentatively TRBD1 or TRBD2, based on 5 matching bases in each. The receptor's source is a boy less than two years old who had a stem cell transplant for acute myeloid leukemia, so the T cells may come from the graft donor. In nucleotides, the sequence is TGTGCCAGCAGTCCACTAGGGACCTGGTCATGGTACTTC. Its protein reads: CASSPLGTWSWYF. With all but the CDR3 taken from the reference TRBV28 and TRBJ2-7 genes, the full variable domain is: DVKVTQSSRYLVKRTGEKVFLECVQDMDHENMFWYRQDPGLGLRLIYFSYDVKMKEKGDIPEGYSVSREKKERFSLILESASTNQTSMYLCASSPLGTWSWYFGPGTRLTVT.